These T cell receptor beta chains were read from a single sample in a study of T cells in Graves' hyperthyroidism and ophthalmopathy. One entry per CDR3 protein results from TCRdb running MiXCR on the multiplex PCR reads. The table lists fewer than 350,000 distinct CDR3 sequences, 15% to 20% of them singletons. Specimen: blood. All receptors derive from a woman in her thirties or forties with Graves' ophthalmopathy. CDR3s include the opening cysteine and the closing phenylalanine or tryptophan. A D gene is named only where the DNA matches it firmly. Clone size is given for some rows only: seen once, a few or many times, or a class if the clone is expanded.

>many|TRBJ2-7|TRBV7-2|.
TGTGCCAGCAGCTTAGTGGGGGCAGGGTACGAGCAGTACTTC
CASSLVGAGYEQYF
>many|TRBJ2-5|TRBV7-3|TRBD2
TGTGCCAGCAGCCGAGCCGGGACTAGCGGGAGCGTTGAGAGGGAGACCCAGTACTTC
CASSRAGTSGSVERETQYF
>few|TRBJ2-7|TRBV7-2|.
TGTGCCAGCAGCCGGAGGAGCTCCTACGAGCAGTACTTC
CASSRRSSYEQYF
>.|TRBJ1-2|TRBV20-1|.
TGCAGTGCTCCCTCCAGGGAGAGCTATGGCTACACCTTC
CSAPSRESYGYTF
>.|TRBJ1-2|TRBV6-1|TRBD1
TGTGCCAGCAGCGGGACAGGGCAAGAACCTAACTATGGCTACACCTTC
CASSGTGQEPNYGYTF
>many|TRBJ2-2|TRBV6-4|.
TGTGCCAGCAGTGACCGGGGAGAGGGATCTAACACCGGGGAGCTGTTTTTT
CASSDRGEGSNTGELFF
>once|TRBJ1-1|TRBV30|.
TGTGCCTCAGGACCAGGGACCTTGGCGGGCACTGAAGCTTTCTTT
CASGPGTLAGTEAFF
>.|TRBJ1-5|TRBV28|TRBD1
TGTGCCAGCAGAGGCAGGGGGGGGAGCAATCAGCCCCAGCATTTT
CASRGRGGSNQPQHF
>.|TRBJ2-7|TRBV28|TRBD2
TGTGCCAGCAGTTCTCGTCGCGGGACTAGCGCCAACAAACCCTACGAGCAGTACTTC
CASSSRRGTSANKPYEQYF
>few|TRBJ2-7|TRBV6-1|.
TGTGCCAGCAGGACTAATGAGCAGTACTTC
CASRTNEQYF
>many|TRBJ2-7|TRBV28|.
TGTGCCAGCAGTTCACAGGTTTACTACGAGCAGTACTTC
CASSSQVYYEQYF
>many|TRBJ2-5|TRBV7-2|.
TGTGCCAGCAGCTTAGCGTACCGGGACTTTAAAGAGACCCAGTACTTC
CASSLAYRDFKETQYF
>many|TRBJ2-1|TRBV12-3/TRBV12-4|TRBD2
TGTGCCAGCAGCCCCGGACTAGCGGTTGGCAATGAGCAGTTCTTC
CASSPGLAVGNEQFF
>many|TRBJ2-4|TRBV5-5|.
TGTGCCAGCAGCTTGCAGGGAGATATTCAGTACTTC
CASSLQGDIQYF
>.|TRBJ1-2|TRBV15|TRBD1
TGTGCCACCTGGGACAGGGATCCCTATGGCTACACCTTC
CATWDRDPYGYTF
>few|TRBJ1-1|TRBV12-3/TRBV12-4|.
TGTGCCAGCAGTTTTAACCAGGCTCGAGCTTTCTTT
CASSFNQARAFF
>once|TRBJ1-6|TRBV6-2/TRBV6-3|.
TGTGCCAGCAGTTTGCCGGACAGTAGGAATAATTCACCCCTCCACTTT
CASSLPDSRNNSPLHF
>many|TRBJ1-1|TRBV7-3|TRBD1
TGTGCCAGCAGGGGACAGGCGAACACTGAAGCTTTCTTT
CASRGQANTEAFF
>.|TRBJ1-1|TRBV28|TRBD1
TGTGCCAGCAGTTTATACAGGGGGGACTCTGAAGCTTTCTTT
CASSLYRGDSEAFF
>.|TRBJ1-1|TRBV7-2|.
TGTGCCAGCACCGAAGAGGCTGAAGCTTTCTTT
CASTEEAEAFF
>many|TRBJ2-7|TRBV28|TRBD2
TGTGCCAGCAGTCTGAGGACTAGCGGGATCGCCGAGCAGTACTTC
CASSLRTSGIAEQYF
>many|TRBJ2-5|TRBV4-2|TRBD2
TGTGCCAGCAGCCAAGAGGGTAGCGGGAGCGTAAAGACCCAGTACTTC
CASSQEGSGSVKTQYF
>many|TRBJ2-7|TRBV19|.
TGTGCCAGTAAAGACAGTTTCTACGAGCAGTACTTC
CASKDSFYEQYF
>many|TRBJ2-3|TRBV5-1|.
TGCGCCAGCACAGGGGAGGGATATACGCAGTATTTT
CASTGEGYTQYF
>many|TRBJ2-4|TRBV7-3|.
TGTGCCAGCAGCCCTGACAGATCCCGGATGGCCAAAAACATTCAGTACTTC
CASSPDRSRMAKNIQYF
>many|TRBJ2-7|TRBV30|.
TGTGCCTGGAGTACAGGACCCTACGAGCAGTACTTC
CAWSTGPYEQYF
>many|TRBJ2-7|TRBV5-1|.
TGCGCCAGCAGCAAGGACGTAGCCTACGAGCAGTACTTC
CASSKDVAYEQYF
>few|TRBJ2-4|TRBV9|TRBD2
TGTGCCAGCAGCGTAGTGGCTAGCGGGGGCAAAAACATTCAGTACTTC
CASSVVASGGKNIQYF
>many|TRBJ2-1|TRBV28|.
TGTGCCAGCAGAAGGCCCCGTACAGGGAGCTCCTACAATGAGCAGTTCTTC
CASRRPRTGSSYNEQFF
>many|TRBJ2-3|TRBV4-2|.
TGTGCCAGCAGCCAGCTGCGCACAGATACGCAGTATTTT
CASSQLRTDTQYF
>few|TRBJ2-7|TRBV6-5|.
TGTGCCAGCAGTTATCATTCCAGTACCTACGAGCAGTACTTC
CASSYHSSTYEQYF
>few|TRBJ2-2|TRBV6-1|.
TGTGCCAGCAGTCTCCAGATGGTCGGGGAGCTGTTTTTT
CASSLQMVGELFF
>many|TRBJ2-7|TRBV27|TRBD2
TGTGCCAGCAGTCACTCCTGGACTAGCGGAGCCTACGAGCAGTACTTC
CASSHSWTSGAYEQYF
>many|TRBJ2-1|TRBV24-1|TRBD2
TGTGCCACCAGTGACAACCTTGGGAGGGAGGGCCAGAATGAGCAGTTCTTC
CATSDNLGREGQNEQFF
>.|TRBJ2-5|TRBV4-1|.
TGCGCCAGCAGCCAAGACAGCCATAGTCAAGAGACCCAGTACTTC
CASSQDSHSQETQYF
>many|TRBJ2-5|TRBV20-1|TRBD2
TGCAGTGCTAGGGTAGCGGGGAAACAAGAGACCCAGTACTTC
CSARVAGKQETQYF
>many|TRBJ2-7|TRBV18|TRBD1
TGTGCCAGCTCAGGGGGGACAGGGTTCCACGAGCAGTACTTC
CASSGGTGFHEQYF
>many|TRBJ1-1|TRBV14|.
TGTGCCAGCAGCCATTGGGGGGGTGGGGGCGCCGCTGAAGCTTTCTTT
CASSHWGGGGAAEAFF
>many|TRBJ2-5|TRBV29-1|TRBD2
TGCAGCGCCTCCCTAGCGGGAGCAGAGACCCAGTACTTC
CSASLAGAETQYF
>.|TRBJ1-6|TRBV20-1|TRBD1
TGCAGTGCTACAATACAGGGGGGAAACGGTTCACCCCTCCACTTT
CSATIQGGNGSPLHF
>many|TRBJ1-2|TRBV5-5|.
TGTGCCAGCAGCTTGGAAGGGTACGCCTATGGCTGCACCTTC
CASSLEGYAYGCTF